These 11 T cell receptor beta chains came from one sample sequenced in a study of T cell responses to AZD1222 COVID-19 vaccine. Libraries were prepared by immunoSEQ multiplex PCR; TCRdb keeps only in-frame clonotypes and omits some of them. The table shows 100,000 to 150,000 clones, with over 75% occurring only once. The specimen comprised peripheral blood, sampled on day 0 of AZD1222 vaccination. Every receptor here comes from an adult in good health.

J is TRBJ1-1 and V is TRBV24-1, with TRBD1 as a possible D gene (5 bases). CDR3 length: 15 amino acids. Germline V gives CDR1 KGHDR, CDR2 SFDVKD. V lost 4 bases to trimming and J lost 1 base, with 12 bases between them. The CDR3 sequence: CATSEGGRGNTEAFF. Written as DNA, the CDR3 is TGTGCCACCAGTGAGGGGGGTCGTGGGAACACTGAAGCTTTCTTT.

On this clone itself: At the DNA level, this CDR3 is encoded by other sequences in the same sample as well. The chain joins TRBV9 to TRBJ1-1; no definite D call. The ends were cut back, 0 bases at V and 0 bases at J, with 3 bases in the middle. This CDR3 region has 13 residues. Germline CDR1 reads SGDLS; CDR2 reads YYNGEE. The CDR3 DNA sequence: TGTGCCAGCAGCGTAGAACTGAACACTGAAGCTTTCTTT. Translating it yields CASSVELNTEAFF. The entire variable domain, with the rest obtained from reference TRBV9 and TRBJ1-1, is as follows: DSGVTQTPKHLITATGQRVTLRCSPRSGDLSVYWYQQSLDQGLQFLIQYYNGEERAKGNILERFSAQQFPDLHSELNLSSLELGDSALYFCASSVELNTEAFFGQGTRLTVV.

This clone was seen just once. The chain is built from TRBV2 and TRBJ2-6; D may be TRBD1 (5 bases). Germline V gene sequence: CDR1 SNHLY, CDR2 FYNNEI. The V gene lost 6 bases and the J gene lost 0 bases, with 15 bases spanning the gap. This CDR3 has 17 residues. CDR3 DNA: TGTGCCAGCAGAATTCAGGACAAAGACTCTGGGGCCAACGTCCTGACTTTC. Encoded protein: CASRIQDKDSGANVLTF.

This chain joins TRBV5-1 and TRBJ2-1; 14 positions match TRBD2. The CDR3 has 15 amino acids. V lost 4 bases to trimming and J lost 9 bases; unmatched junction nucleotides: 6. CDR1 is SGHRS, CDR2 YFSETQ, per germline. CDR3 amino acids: CASSPGLAGGGEQFF. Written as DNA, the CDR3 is TGCGCCAGCAGCCCCGGACTAGCGGGAGGAGGTGAGCAGTTCTTC.

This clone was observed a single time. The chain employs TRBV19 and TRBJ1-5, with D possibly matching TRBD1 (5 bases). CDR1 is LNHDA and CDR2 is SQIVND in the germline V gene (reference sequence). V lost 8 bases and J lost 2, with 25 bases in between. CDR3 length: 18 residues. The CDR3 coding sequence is TGTGCCAGTGGAAGTGGGGGTGCCATTGGACATGGCAATCAGCCCCAGCATTTT. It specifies CASGSGGAIGHGNQPQHF.

CDR3 sequence: CASSEGIGRGLSNYGYTF. CDR3 bases: TGTGCCAGCAGTGAAGGGATCGGGCGGGGCCTTTCCAACTATGGCTACACCTTC. V and J are TRBV6-1 and TRBJ1-2; a possible D gene is TRBD1 (5 bases). CDR1 and CDR2 from the germline V gene are MNHNS and SASEGT. The CDR3 consists of 18 residues. The V end lost 1 base, the J end lost 2 bases, and 20 bases lay between the germline ends.

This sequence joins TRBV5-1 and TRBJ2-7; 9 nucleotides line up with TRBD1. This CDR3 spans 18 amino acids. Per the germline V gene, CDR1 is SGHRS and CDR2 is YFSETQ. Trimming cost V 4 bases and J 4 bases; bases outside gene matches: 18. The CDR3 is CASSPWGKRDRAGYEQYF. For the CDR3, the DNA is TGCGCCAGCAGCCCATGGGGAAAACGGGACAGGGCGGGGTACGAGCAGTACTTC. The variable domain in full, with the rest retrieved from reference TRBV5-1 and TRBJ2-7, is KAGVTQTPRYLIKTRGQQVTLSCSPISGHRSVSWYQQTPGQGLQFLFEYFSETQRNKGNFPGRFSGRQFSNSRSEMNVSTLELGDSALYLCASSPWGKRDRAGYEQYFGPGTRLTVT.

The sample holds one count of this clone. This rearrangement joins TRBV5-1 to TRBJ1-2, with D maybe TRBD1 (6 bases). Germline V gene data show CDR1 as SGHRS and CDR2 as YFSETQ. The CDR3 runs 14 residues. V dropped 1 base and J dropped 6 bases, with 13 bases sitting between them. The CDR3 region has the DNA TGCGCCAGCAGCTTGAACTGGGGGCCAGATGGCTACACCTTC. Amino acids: CASSLNWGPDGYTF.

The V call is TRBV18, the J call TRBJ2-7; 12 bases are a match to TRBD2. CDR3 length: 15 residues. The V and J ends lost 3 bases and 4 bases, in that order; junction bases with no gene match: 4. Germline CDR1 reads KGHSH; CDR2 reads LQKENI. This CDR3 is CASSPGLAGSYEQYF. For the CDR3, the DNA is TGTGCCAGCTCACCCGGACTAGCGGGATCTTACGAGCAGTACTTC.

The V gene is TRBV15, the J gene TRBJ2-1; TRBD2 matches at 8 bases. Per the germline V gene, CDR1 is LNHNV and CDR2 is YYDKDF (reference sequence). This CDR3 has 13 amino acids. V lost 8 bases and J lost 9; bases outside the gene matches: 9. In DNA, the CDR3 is TGTGCCACCCGCTGGGCGGGAGGAGGTGAGCAGTTCTTC. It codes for CATRWAGGGEQFF.

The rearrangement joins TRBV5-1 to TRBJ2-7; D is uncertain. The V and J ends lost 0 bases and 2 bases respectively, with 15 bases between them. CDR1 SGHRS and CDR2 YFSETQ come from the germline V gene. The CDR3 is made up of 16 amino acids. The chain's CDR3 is CASSLAFSEKAYEQYF. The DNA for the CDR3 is TGCGCCAGCAGCTTGGCCTTTTCGGAGAAAGCCTACGAGCAGTACTTC.